The 15 T cell receptor beta chains in this list originate from one sample, sequenced in a study of cytomegalovirus exposure and HLA in healthy donors. 60 Vbeta and 13 Jbeta primers were used in PCR. Using immunoSEQ multiplex PCR, the repertoire was profiled, and TCRdb retains in-frame clones only, with some absent. The data hold some 140,000 clones, with around 75% observed a single time. The sample taken for sequencing was PBMCs. The receptors here all came from a man aged 40-49 years in good health and CMV-seronegative.

The chain uses TRBV29-1 and TRBJ2-2; D might be TRBD2 (5 bases). CDR1 is SQVTM, CDR2 ANQGSEA, per germline. V lost 5 bases, J lost 6 bases, and 19 bases lay in between. CDR3 length: 15 residues. CDR3 sequence: CSVSKYGVGAGELFF. The CDR3 coding sequence is TGCAGCGTTTCGAAATATGGGGTGGGAGCCGGGGAGCTGTTTTTT.

This clone was counted only a few times. This chain connects TRBV7-6 to TRBJ1-1; the D is unclear. CDR3 length equals 15 residues. Trimming left V 1 base short and J 1 base short, with 10 bases between. Per the germline V gene, CDR1 is SGHVS and CDR2 is FNYEAQ. In DNA form, the CDR3 reads TGTGCCAGCAGCTTAGTGCAGGCCCGGAACACTGAAGCTTTCTTT. This sequence encodes CASSLVQARNTEAFF.

The rearrangement links TRBV9 to TRBJ2-2, with 14 bases fitting TRBD2. Germline assignment: CDR1 SGDLS and CDR2 YYNGEE. The trim removed 4 bases at V and 6 bases at J, leaving 11 bases unmatched. This CDR3 is built from 18 residues. The CDR3 DNA is TGTGCCAGCAGCACCATGACTAGCGGGGGGGCAATAGCCGGGGAGCTGTTTTTT. This codes for CASSTMTSGGAIAGELFF.

This clone was picked up one time. The CDR3 DNA reads as TGTGCCAGCAGTGGGTGGGACAGGGGCAATCAGCCCCAGCATTTT. It is translated as CASSGWDRGNQPQHF. The chain recombines TRBV2 with TRBJ1-5, with 9 bases that match TRBD1. CDR1 is SNHLY, CDR2 FYNNEI, per germline. Unmatched junction bases numbered 3, after V lost 4 bases and J lost 2 bases. This CDR3 comprises 15 residues.

The rearrangement uses TRBV5-4 and TRBJ2-7; TRBD1 aligns across 11 bases. The V and J ends lost 5 bases and 0 bases, in that order; junction bases with no gene match: 4. Germline V gene lookup returns CDR1 SGHNT and CDR2 YYREEE (reference sequence). This CDR3 spans 15 amino acids. The CDR3 DNA follows: TGTGCCAGCAGAACCGGGACAGGGGGCTCCTACGAGCAGTACTTC. The encoded protein is CASRTGTGGSYEQYF.

The chain links TRBV6-5 to TRBJ2-2, with 7 nucleotides matching TRBD1. The germline gives CDR1 MNHEY, CDR2 SVGAGI. The CDR3 runs to 15 residues. V trimming: 4 bases; J trimming: 3 bases; junction bases outside the gene matches: 5. The CDR3 bases are TGTGCCAGCAGTTTGGGGACAGCATACACCGGGGAGCTGTTTTTT. Translating it yields CASSLGTAYTGELFF.

The chain joins TRBV5-1 to TRBJ2-7; 8 bases are shared with TRBD2. Germline V CDR1 and CDR2: SGHRS, YFSETQ. This CDR3 comprises 14 residues. V was pared by 4 bases and J by 6 bases, with 9 bases of the junction left unmatched. The CDR3 spells CASSPIAGSSEQYF. For the CDR3, the DNA is TGCGCCAGCAGCCCTATAGCGGGATCCAGCGAGCAGTACTTC.

J is TRBJ2-2 and V is TRBV5-1, with 7 positions matching TRBD1. V shed 0 bases and J 5 bases; nucleotides not matched to a gene: 4. CDR1 and CDR2 (germline): SGHRS, YFSETQ. This CDR3 region has 15 residues. CDR3 loop: CASSLDRGETGELFF. As DNA, the CDR3 is TGCGCCAGCAGCTTGGACAGGGGAGAAACCGGGGAGCTGTTTTTT.

The CDR3 nucleotides read TGTGCCAGCAGTTACGCAGGGATAAATGAAAAACTGTTTTTT. It encodes CASSYAGINEKLFF. V gene TRBV6-5 combines with J gene TRBJ1-4; the D gene is possibly TRBD1 (5 bases). This CDR3 is 14 amino acids long. The germline V gene encodes CDR1 MNHEY and CDR2 SVGAGI. The V and J ends lost 2 bases and 5 bases respectively, with 9 bases between them.

In its sample, this clone was seen once. The V and J genes are TRBV5-6 and TRBJ2-7; 7 bases align to TRBD1. CDR3 size: 16 residues. After removal of 0 bases from V and 2 bases from J, the junction contained 8 bases not matched to a gene. Germline loops: CDR1 SGHDT, CDR2 YYEEEE. The CDR3 DNA reads as TGTGCCAGCAGCTTGGAAGGCGACAGGGTGACCTACGAGCAGTACTTC. Amino acids: CASSLEGDRVTYEQYF.

CDR3 nucleotides: TGCGCCAGCAGCCAAGGGGGGGATGGCACTGAAGCTTTCTTT. This translates into CASSQGGDGTEAFF. V is TRBV4-1 and J is TRBJ1-1; a weak D match, TRBD1 (5 bases). Trimming cost V 1 base and J 4 bases, with 10 bases left between them. CDR1 MGHRA and CDR2 YSYEKL come from the germline V gene. The CDR3 runs 14 residues.

V gene TRBV6-5 combines with J gene TRBJ1-1; TRBD1 matches 7 bases. The ends lost 6 bases at V and 4 bases at J; junction bases unmatched: 5. Germline loops: CDR1 MNHEY, CDR2 SVGAGI. The CDR3 spans 13 residues. The CDR3, as DNA: TGTGCCAGCAGCATCCAGGGGGGCACTGAAGCTTTCTTT. It yields the protein CASSIQGGTEAFF.

The rearrangement joins TRBV7-9 to TRBJ2-3; D unclear. V lost 6 bases to trimming and J lost 8 bases, with 21 bases between them. This CDR3 contains 15 residues. Germline V gives CDR1 SEHNR, CDR2 FQNEAQ (reference sequence). CDR3 bases: TGTGCCAGCAGTCGAGGAAGACTCAGCATGGGTACGCAGTATTTT. Amino acids: CASSRGRLSMGTQYF.

This rearrangement joins TRBV6-5 to TRBJ1-2, with 8 bases lining up with TRBD1. This CDR3 has 15 amino acids. The junction had 5 bases not matched to a gene; V was cut back by 0 bases and J by 5 bases. CDR1 MNHEY and CDR2 SVGAGI come from the germline V gene. This CDR3 reads CASSYSGGQGYGYTF. The CDR3 region has the DNA TGTGCCAGCAGTTACTCTGGTGGACAGGGATATGGCTACACCTTC.

This clone was recorded a few times. CDR3 in amino acids: CASKNGGLTDTQYF. CDR3 sequence (DNA): TGTGCCAGTAAAAACGGGGGGCTCACAGATACGCAGTATTTT. The J gene is TRBJ2-3, the V gene TRBV6-5; D may be TRBD2 (7 bases). This CDR3 contains 14 residues. Germline CDR1 reads MNHEY; CDR2 reads SVGAGI. V gave up 9 bases and J gave up 2 bases, with 15 bases separating them.